These T cell receptor beta chains were read from a single sample in a study of T cells after somatic rescue of genetic block. Repertoires were generated with immunoSEQ multiplex PCR, while TCRdb's copy carries only in-frame clones and drops some. The top ten hold about 2.7% of the sample, which has about 68,000 clones, under 95% seen once. Material for sequencing was peripheral blood mononuclear cells (PBMCs). Receptors originate from a man in his forties. Both conserved end residues are part of each CDR3. The D gene is left open where the match is weak. Not all rows give a size; the values are once, few, many and, for expanded clones, a class.

J	D	size	V	CDR3	DNA
TRBJ2-2	NA	NA	TRBV6-5	CASSYYQGRGGELFF	TGTGCCAGCAGTTACTACCAGGGGAGGGGCGGGGAGCTGTTTTTT
TRBJ2-2	NA	NA	TRBV30	CAWSEGGELFF	TGTGCCTGGAGTGAAGGCGGGGAGCTGTTTTTT
TRBJ1-4	NA	NA	TRBV2	CASRRGVADEKLFF	TGTGCCAGCAGAAGGGGGGTCGCCGATGAAAAACTGTTTTTT
TRBJ1-5	NA	NA	TRBV27	CASSLSAGPNQPQHF	TGTGCCAGCAGTTTATCGGCGGGGCCGAATCAGCCCCAGCATTTT
TRBJ2-7	NA	NA	TRBV5-5	CASSLQVLSDEQYF	TGTGCCAGCAGCTTACAGGTCCTCAGCGACGAGCAGTACTTC
TRBJ2-2	NA	NA	TRBV27	CASSWDTGELFF	TGTGCCAGCAGTTGGGACACCGGGGAGCTGTTTTTT
TRBJ2-4	TRBD2	NA	TRBV2	CASSEEAGVRAKNIQYF	TGTGCCAGCAGTGAAGAGGCGGGAGTACGGGCCAAAAACATTCAGTACTTC
TRBJ2-2	NA	NA	TRBV27	CASQGMANVGELFF	TGTGCCAGCCAGGGGATGGCGAATGTCGGGGAGCTGTTTTTT
TRBJ2-7	NA	NA	TRBV18	CASSPVWGPTYEQYF	TGTGCCAGCTCACCGGTTTGGGGACCGACCTACGAGCAGTACTTC
TRBJ1-1	NA	NA	TRBV10-2	CASSDREVGGTEAFF	TGCGCCAGCAGTGACCGGGAGGTGGGGGGCACTGAAGCTTTCTTT
TRBJ1-1	NA	once	TRBV4-3	CASSQNLLDRMNTEAFF	TGCGCCAGCAGCCAGAACCTTCTGGACAGAATGAACACTGAAGCTTTCTTT
TRBJ1-4	TRBD1	NA	TRBV19	CASSIIGTGHEKLFF	TGTGCCAGTAGTATAATCGGGACAGGGCACGAAAAACTGTTTTTT
TRBJ1-5	NA	NA	TRBV2	CASSGGDRVPGQPQHF	TGTGCCAGCAGTGGAGGGGATCGGGTCCCGGGTCAGCCCCAGCATTTT
TRBJ2-1	NA	NA	TRBV5-1	CASSLGAGGNIEQFF	TGCGCCAGCAGCTTAGGGGCAGGGGGGAACATTGAGCAGTTCTTC
TRBJ2-5	NA	once	TRBV9	CASSYGDLETQYF	TGTGCCAGCAGTTACGGGGACCTAGAGACCCAGTACTTC
TRBJ2-1	NA	once	TRBV11-1	CASSLPNVHNEQFF	TGTGCCAGCAGCTTACCTAACGTCCACAATGAGCAGTTCTTC
TRBJ2-1	NA	NA	TRBV14	CASSPTGTTNVQFF	TGTGCCAGCAGCCCTACAGGGACGACGAATGTGCAGTTCTTC
TRBJ2-7	NA	NA	TRBV5-1	CASSLGTYYEQYF	TGCGCCAGCAGCTTAGGCACTTACTACGAGCAGTACTTC
TRBJ2-7	TRBD1	once	TRBV18	CASSPPLGQGGSYEQYF	TGTGCCAGCTCACCACCCTTAGGACAGGGAGGCTCCTACGAGCAGTACTTC
TRBJ1-1	TRBD1	NA	TRBV6-6	CASRDRGRGFGFEAFF	TGTGCCAGCAGGGACAGGGGCCGCGGGTTTGGGTTTGAAGCTTTCTTT
TRBJ2-3	NA	NA	TRBV5-5	CASSPDGGTQYF	TGTGCCAGCAGCCCCGACGGGGGTACGCAGTATTTT
TRBJ2-1	TRBD1	NA	TRBV7-2	CASSSAGTGANEQFF	TGTGCCAGCAGCTCGGCCGGGACAGGGGCGAATGAGCAGTTCTTC
TRBJ2-3	NA	NA	TRBV23-1	CASSQSSRLPWAAQYF	TGCGCCAGCAGTCAATCTTCTCGACTTCCCTGGGCTGCGCAGTATTTT
TRBJ2-7	TRBD1	NA	TRBV2	CASRGQGASYEQYF	TGTGCCAGCAGAGGACAGGGGGCATCGTACGAGCAGTACTTC
TRBJ1-4	NA	NA	TRBV6-6	CASSGMGPEGEKLFF	TGTGCCAGCAGTGGCATGGGCCCAGAGGGTGAAAAACTGTTTTTT